This entry lists 27 T cell receptor beta chains sequenced from one sample in a study of response to subunit inactivated influenza vaccine. TCRdb re-called the RT-PCR reads through MiXCR, storing one row per CDR3 protein. The sample shows 450,000 to 500,000 distinct CDR3 sequences, 11% of them seen only once. The sequencing here drew on PBMCs from blood, taken 45 days after vaccination. These TCRs come from a man in his forties or fifties who received an inactivated influenza vaccine.

This clonotype was detected only a few times. This chain links TRBV5-1 with TRBJ2-7; TRBD2 agrees at 8 bases. The CDR3 has 17 residues. With 1 base clipped from V and 0 bases from J, the junction kept 9 bases outside the gene matches. CDR1 is SGHRS, CDR2 YFSETQ, per germline. This CDR3 is CASSLSLAGGSSYEQYF. The CDR3 DNA is TGCGCCAGCAGCTTGAGTCTAGCGGGCGGGAGCTCCTACGAGCAGTACTTC.

This chain links TRBV15 with TRBJ1-1, with 7 bases that match TRBD1. This CDR3 region has 16 residues. Losses at the gene ends were 0 bases for V and 1 base for J; bases not matched to a gene: 5. Germline V CDR1 and CDR2: LNHNV, YYDKDF (reference sequence). The CDR3 DNA follows: TGTGCCACCAGCAGAGACCGACAGGGTCGGAACACTGAAGCTTTCTTT. This sequence encodes CATSRDRQGRNTEAFF. Based on the CDR3 plus reference TRBV15 and TRBJ1-1, the full variable domain is DAMVIQNPRYQVTQFGKPVTLSCSQTLNHNVMYWYQQKSSQAPKLLFHYYDKDFNNEADTPDNFQSRRPNTSFCFLDIRSPGLGDTAMYLCATSRDRQGRNTEAFFGQGTRLTVV.

This chain uses TRBV24-1 with TRBJ2-5; perhaps TRBD2 as D (5 bases). Between the trimmed V and J ends, which lost 2 bases and 1 base, there was a span of 7 bases. Germline assignment: CDR1 KGHDR and CDR2 SFDVKD. The CDR3 contains 14 residues. Here the CDR3 DNA reads TGTGCCACCAGTGATTGGACTTCCCAAGAGACCCAGTACTTC. Its translation is CATSDWTSQETQYF.

The chain carries TRBV14 and TRBJ2-5; perhaps TRBD1 as D (6 bases). This CDR3 contains 15 residues. V was cut by 6 bases and J by 2 bases, with 16 bases left in between. From germline, CDR1 is SGHDN and CDR2 FVKESK. This chain's CDR3 is CASSRQAYSQETQYF. The CDR3 region has the DNA TGTGCCAGCAGTCGACAGGCCTATTCACAAGAGACCCAGTACTTC.

This clonotype was recorded a few times. The rearrangement uses TRBV5-5 and TRBJ1-6; D gene uncertain. V lost 0 bases and J 4 bases, leaving 11 bases between the germline ends. CDR1 SGHKS and CDR2 YYEKEE come from the germline V gene (reference sequence). This CDR3 has 16 amino acids. CDR3 DNA: TGTGCCAGCAGCTTGGGGACCCTGGGGTATAATTCACCCCTCCACTTT. Encoded protein: CASSLGTLGYNSPLHF.

This sequence joins TRBV5-4 and TRBJ1-2; 10 bases are a match to TRBD1. The CDR3 contains 16 residues. J gave up 4 bases and V 4 bases, and 10 bases lay outside the gene matches. Germline V lookup: CDR1 SGHNT, CDR2 YYREEE (reference sequence). Written as DNA, the CDR3 is TGTGCCAGCAGCGTACCGACAGGGGGCTTCGGCTATGGCTACACCTTC. Its translation is CASSVPTGGFGYGYTF. Looking up the rest from reference TRBV5-4 and TRBJ1-2 gives the full variable domain: ETGVTQSPTHLIKTRGQQVTLRCSSQSGHNTVSWYQQALGQGPQFIFQYYREEENGRGNFPPRFSGLQFPNYSSELNVNALELDDSALYLCASSVPTGGFGYGYTFGSGTRLTVV.

In this sample, this clonotype turned up a few times. The chain is built from TRBV20-1 and TRBJ2-5; 7 bases line up with TRBD2. This CDR3 spans 12 amino acids. Germline V lookup: CDR1 DFQATT, CDR2 SNEGSKA (reference sequence). J gave up 0 bases and V 5 bases, and 0 bases lay outside the gene matches. The CDR3 DNA sequence: TGCAGTGCTGCGGGGGACCAAGAGACCCAGTACTTC. As protein: CSAAGDQETQYF.

In this sample, this clonotype turned up many times. V and J are TRBV7-2 and TRBJ2-5; D ambiguous. Germline CDR1 is SGHTA and CDR2 is FQGNSA. The CDR3 has 14 residues. V was shortened by 1 base and J by 1 base, with 7 bases between the two germline ends. The CDR3 nucleotides read TGTGCCAGCAGCTTAGGGGGTAGCCAAGAGACCCAGTACTTC. Protein sequence: CASSLGGSQETQYF.

V is TRBV7-2 and J is TRBJ1-3; D is undetermined. The germline V gene encodes CDR1 SGHTA and CDR2 FQGNSA. The CDR3 runs to 15 residues. V lost 4 bases and J 4 bases, leaving 14 bases between the germline ends. The CDR3 sequence: CASSSSPNPGNTIYF. The DNA of the CDR3 is TGTGCCAGCAGCTCCTCACCTAATCCCGGAAACACCATATATTTT.

This sequence joins TRBV6-1 and TRBJ2-7; 8 bases match TRBD1. V lost 5 bases to trimming and J lost 1 base; unmatched junction nucleotides: 7. The germline CDR1 and CDR2 sequences are MNHNS and SASEGT. The CDR3 contains 15 residues. The CDR3 DNA is TGTGCCAGCAGTAGGGGGACAGGACTTTCCTACGAGCAGTACTTC. The encoded protein is CASSRGTGLSYEQYF.

The chain joins TRBV7-2 to TRBJ1-2; tentatively, D is TRBD1 (6 bases). V lost 5 bases and J lost 8, with 15 bases in between. Germline CDR1 SGHTA, CDR2 FQGNSA. The CDR3 covers 13 residues. The CDR3 DNA sequence: TGTGCCAGCAGCCCCCTAAGGGGGGTGGGCTACACCTTC. Translation gives CASSPLRGVGYTF.

This clonotype was counted between two and nine times. The chain combines TRBV6-1 with TRBJ2-7, with TRBD1 matching 9 bases. V dropped 6 bases and J dropped 2; count of bases not matched to a gene: 11. There are 16 residues in the CDR3. Germline V gene data show CDR1 as MNHNS and CDR2 as SASEGT. The CDR3 nucleotides are TGTGCCAGCAGGGTCTCGGGACAGGGTTCGACCTACGAGCAGTACTTC. Protein sequence: CASRVSGQGSTYEQYF.

This clonotype has more than one count but fewer than ten. The rearrangement joins TRBV20-1 to TRBJ2-3; possibly TRBD1 for D (6 bases). This CDR3 region has 16 residues. Germline loops: CDR1 DFQATT, CDR2 SNEGSKA (reference sequence). V was pared by 0 bases and J by 3 bases, with 16 bases between. Here the CDR3 DNA reads TGCAGTGCTAGAGAGATGGGGGCGAGTCGTACAGATACGCAGTATTTT. Amino acid sequence: CSAREMGASRTDTQYF.

CDR3 residues: CASSFSSGSSGANVLTF. DNA of the CDR3: TGTGCCAGCAGTTTCAGTTCAGGCAGCTCTGGGGCCAACGTCCTGACTTTC. This sequence joins TRBV12-3 or TRBV12-4 and TRBJ2-6; D not certain. V lost 3 bases to trimming and J lost 0 bases, with 12 bases between them. The CDR3 runs 17 residues.

CDR3 coding DNA: TGTGCCAGCAGCCAATTGACAGAGAACACCGGGGAGCTGTTTTTT. Protein sequence: CASSQLTENTGELFF. V gene TRBV6-1 combines with J gene TRBJ2-2, with D possibly being TRBD1 (5 bases). The CDR3 has 15 amino acids. Germline assignment: CDR1 MNHNS and CDR2 SASEGT. The V and J ends lost 6 bases and 1 base respectively, with 12 bases between them.

This clonotype was seen a handful of times. The V gene is TRBV5-5, the J gene TRBJ2-1, with 12 nucleotides matching TRBD2. The germline V gene has CDR1 SGHKS and CDR2 YYEKEE (reference sequence). J lost 8 bases, V lost 4 bases, and 7 bases had no gene match. CDR3 length equals 15 residues. CDR3 nucleotide sequence: TGTGCCAGCAGCACGACTAGCGGGGGAGTCGATGAGCAGTTCTTC. As protein: CASSTTSGGVDEQFF.

This clonotype has just a few counts. This sequence joins TRBV5-1 and TRBJ1-2, with 8 bases fitting TRBD1. CDR3 length: 17 amino acids. Losses at the gene ends were 3 bases for V and 5 bases for J; bases not matched to a gene: 15. CDR1 SGHRS and CDR2 YFSETQ come from the germline V gene. The CDR3 loop is CASSSTVPGGPDYGYTF. CDR3 sequence (DNA): TGCGCCAGCAGCTCGACCGTCCCAGGGGGCCCTGATTATGGCTACACCTTC.

The chain carries TRBV20-1 and TRBJ2-3; 8 bases are a match to TRBD2. V gave up 4 bases and J gave up 4 bases; unmatched junction bases: 7. The CDR3 is 14 residues long. From germline, CDR1 is DFQATT and CDR2 SNEGSKA (reference sequence). The CDR3 sequence is CSATGIGRADTQYF. The CDR3 DNA reads as TGCAGTGCTACCGGCATCGGGAGGGCAGATACGCAGTATTTT.

This clonotype was counted ten times or more. The chain uses TRBV29-1 and TRBJ2-7; 8 bases are shared with TRBD1. The V and J ends lost 4 bases and 3 bases, in that order; junction bases with no gene match: 8. The germline CDR1 and CDR2 sequences are SQVTM and ANQGSEA. The CDR3 contains 14 residues. CDR3 nucleotides: TGCAGCGTTGTAAAGCCAGGGGGCGGCTACGAGCAGTACTTC. It translates to CSVVKPGGGYEQYF.

The chain links TRBV4-2 to TRBJ2-7; no clear D. The CDR3 extends over 12 amino acids. CDR1 and CDR2 from the germline V gene are LGHNA and YNFKEQ. V lost 10 bases and J 7 bases, leaving 17 bases between the germline ends. CDR3 protein: CAMGPGLGEQYF. CDR3 in DNA: TGTGCCATGGGCCCCGGGCTTGGAGAGCAGTACTTC.

This chain links TRBV7-3 with TRBJ2-3; TRBD2 agrees at 7 bases. The trim removed 5 bases at V and 3 bases at J, leaving 2 bases unmatched. This CDR3 spans 13 amino acids. Germline loops: CDR1 SGHTA, CDR2 FQGTGA. The CDR3, as DNA: TGTGCCAGCAGCAACGGGAGGACAGATACGCAGTATTTT. Amino acids: CASSNGRTDTQYF.

This rearrangement joins TRBV19 to TRBJ2-3; the match to TRBD2 covers 7 bases. The germline gives CDR1 LNHDA, CDR2 SQIVND (reference sequence). V shed 4 bases and J 0 bases; nucleotides not matched to a gene: 4. The CDR3 runs 15 residues. CDR3 protein: CASSSRAGSTDTQYF. The CDR3 DNA sequence: TGTGCCAGTAGTAGCCGAGCGGGGAGCACAGATACGCAGTATTTT.

The table lists this clonotype with a few counts. The V gene is TRBV7-6, the J gene TRBJ2-5; D gene uncertain. V was clipped by 3 bases and J by 0 bases, with 5 bases between them. Germline loops: CDR1 SGHVS, CDR2 FNYEAQ. The CDR3 totals 13 residues. CDR3 amino acids: CASSFRYQETQYF. The CDR3 nucleotides are TGTGCCAGCAGCTTTCGGTACCAAGAGACCCAGTACTTC.

This clonotype was observed a handful of times. The chain joins TRBV20-1 to TRBJ2-5; TRBD2 matches 7 bases. This CDR3 has 17 amino acids. In germline, CDR1 is DFQATT, CDR2 SNEGSKA (reference sequence). V lost 0 bases, J lost 1 base, and 11 bases stayed unmatched. This CDR3 reads CSARDKGKGTTQETQYF. The CDR3 DNA reads as TGCAGTGCTAGAGATAAAGGGAAGGGGACTACCCAAGAGACCCAGTACTTC.

This clonotype was seen many times. The chain employs TRBV20-1 and TRBJ2-2; 11 positions agree with TRBD1. The V and J ends lost 1 base and 4 bases, in that order; junction bases with no gene match: 2. In germline, CDR1 is DFQATT, CDR2 SNEGSKA (reference sequence). There are 15 residues in the CDR3. In DNA form, the CDR3 reads TGCAGTGCTAGAGGGGACAGGGGGAGCACCGGGGAGCTGTTTTTT. Protein sequence: CSARGDRGSTGELFF.

This clonotype was counted at least ten times. The chain employs TRBV7-2 and TRBJ2-1; 7 nucleotides agree with TRBD2. The CDR3 spans 16 residues. Germline V gene sequence: CDR1 SGHTA, CDR2 FQGNSA. The V and J ends lost 7 bases and 2 bases, in that order; junction bases with no gene match: 11. CDR3 sequence reads: CASTTSPAGTYNEQFF. DNA for the CDR3: TGTGCCAGCACCACCTCTCCAGCGGGAACCTACAATGAGCAGTTCTTC.

The genes are TRBV7-2 and TRBJ2-5; TRBD1 is a possible D gene (5 bases). V lost 1 base, J lost 3 bases, and 9 bases lay in between. Germline CDR1 and CDR2: SGHTA and FQGNSA. The CDR3 runs to 14 residues. CDR3 DNA sequence: TGTGCCAGCAGCTTAGTAGGGGCCGAAGAGACCCAGTACTTC. It encodes CASSLVGAEETQYF.